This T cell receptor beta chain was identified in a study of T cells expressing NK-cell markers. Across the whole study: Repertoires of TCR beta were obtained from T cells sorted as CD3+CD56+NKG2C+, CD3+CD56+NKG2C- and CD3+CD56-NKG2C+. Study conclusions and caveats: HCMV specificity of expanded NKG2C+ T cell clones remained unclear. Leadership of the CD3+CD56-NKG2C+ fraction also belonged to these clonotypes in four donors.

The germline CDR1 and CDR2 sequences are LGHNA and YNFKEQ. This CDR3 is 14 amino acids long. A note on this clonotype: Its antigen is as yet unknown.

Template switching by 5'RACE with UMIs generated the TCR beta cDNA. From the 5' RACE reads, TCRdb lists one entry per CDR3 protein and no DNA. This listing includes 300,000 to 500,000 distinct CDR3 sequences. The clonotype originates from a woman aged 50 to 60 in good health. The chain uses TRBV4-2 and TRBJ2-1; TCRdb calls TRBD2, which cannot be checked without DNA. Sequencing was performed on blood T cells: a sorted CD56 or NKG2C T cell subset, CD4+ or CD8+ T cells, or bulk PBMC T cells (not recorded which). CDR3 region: CASSQSPGVNEQFF.